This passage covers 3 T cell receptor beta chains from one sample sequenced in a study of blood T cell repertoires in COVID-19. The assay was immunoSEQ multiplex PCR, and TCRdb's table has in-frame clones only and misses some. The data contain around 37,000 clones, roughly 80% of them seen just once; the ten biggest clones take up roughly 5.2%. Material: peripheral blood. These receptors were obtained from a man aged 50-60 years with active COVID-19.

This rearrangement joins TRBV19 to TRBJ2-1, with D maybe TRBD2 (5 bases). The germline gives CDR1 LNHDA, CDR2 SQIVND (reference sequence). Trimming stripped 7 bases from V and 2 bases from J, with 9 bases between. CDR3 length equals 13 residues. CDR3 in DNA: TGTGCCAGTACTAGAGGGCCCTACAATGAGCAGTTCTTC. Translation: CASTRGPYNEQFF.

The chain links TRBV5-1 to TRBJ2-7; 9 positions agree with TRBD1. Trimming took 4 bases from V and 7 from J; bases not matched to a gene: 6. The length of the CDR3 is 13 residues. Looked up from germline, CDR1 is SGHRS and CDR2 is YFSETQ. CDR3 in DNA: TGCGCCAGCAGCATGGACAGGGGTGGAGAGCAGTACTTC. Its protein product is CASSMDRGGEQYF.

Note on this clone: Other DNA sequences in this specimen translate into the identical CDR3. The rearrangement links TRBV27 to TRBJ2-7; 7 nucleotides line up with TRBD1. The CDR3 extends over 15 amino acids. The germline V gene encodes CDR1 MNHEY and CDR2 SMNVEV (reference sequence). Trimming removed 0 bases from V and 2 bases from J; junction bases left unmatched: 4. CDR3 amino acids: CASSLSGTAPYEQYF. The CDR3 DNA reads TGTGCCAGCAGTTTATCCGGGACAGCTCCCTACGAGCAGTACTTC.